This T cell receptor (beta chain) originates from a study of molecular identifiers for immune sequencing clone quantification. Listed TCR primers, together with previously described methods, were used for the bulk TCR libraries. MiXCR was run by TCRdb on the PCR reads, yielding one entry per CDR3 protein. The table includes hundreds of thousands of distinct CDR3 sequences, 20% to 25% detected once. RNA fractions of 10%, 30% or 50% and about 17,000 to 1,000,000 sorted cells were the source of naive CD8 libraries. This clonotype was counted at least ten times. Trimming left V 3 bases short and J 4 bases short, with 10 bases between. Germline V lookup: CDR1 SGHVS, CDR2 FQNEAQ. CDR3 length: 13 amino acids.

This TCR came from a human donor in good health. Some libraries in this study had Jurkat cell RNA spiked in. Sequencing input: naive CD8+ T cells from blood, with Jurkat cell RNA spiked in. The sample's subset: FACS-sorted CD8+CD4-CCR7+CD45RA+ naive T cells. The gene calls are TRBV7-8 and TRBJ2-7; no clear D gene. The CDR3 loop reads CASSLMIGYEQYF. Here the CDR3 DNA reads TGTGCCAGCAGCTTGATGATCGGGTACGAGCAGTACTTC.